This TCR beta chain was captured in a study of vaccination effects on CD4 cells after COVID-19. On this clone itself: The target antigen is unknown.

The repertoire was sequenced with immunoSEQ multiplex PCR; TCRdb's copy has only in-frame clones and lacks some. The repertoire includes about 24,000 clones, roughly three quarters of them detected once, and about 8% sits in the top ten. In the ViraFEST assay, antigen-specific CD4+ clonotypes were identified by expansion after peptide-pool stimulation. After more than 9 days in culture, the CD4+ T cells were isolated. Either the mRNA-1273 or the BNT162b2 vaccine was given to participants as two doses. Peptides at roughly 9.2 ug/ml and IL-2 at 10 IU/ml were added to around 2 million PBMC per well. This TCR derives from a human donor who received a COVID-19 vaccine. The starting material was CD4+ T cells from PBMCs cultured with SARS-CoV-2 spike peptides, obtained after COVID-19 vaccination.

The CDR3 sequence is CASSPGQGNNNYGYTF. In DNA form, the CDR3 reads TGCGCCAGCAGCCCGGGACAGGGGAATAATAACTATGGCTACACCTTC. The genes are TRBV5-1 and TRBJ1-2; 10 bases are a match to TRBD1. Germline trimming cut 4 bases from V and 1 base from J; bases unmatched to any gene: 7. This CDR3 comprises 16 residues. Per the germline V gene, CDR1 is SGHRS and CDR2 is YFSETQ.